The 27 T cell receptor beta chains listed next were all sequenced from one sample in a study of CD8+ T cells in alopecia areata. TCR sequencing used cDNA made by reverse transcription of extracted RNA. TCRdb's table, derived via immunoSEQ multiplex PCR, lists solely in-frame clones and lacks some. The profile shows under 250,000 clones, roughly 57% of them singletons. Specimen: CD4+ T cells sorted from blood, collected at week 0. The receptors were sampled from a human donor with alopecia areata.

This CDR3 reads CASSLNGYSTDTQYF. The CDR3 nucleotides read TGTGCCAGCAGCCTCAACGGATATAGCACAGATACGCAGTATTTT. The V and J genes are TRBV11-2 and TRBJ2-3; D remains ambiguous. V gave up 5 bases and J gave up 0 bases, with 12 bases separating them. The germline V gene has CDR1 SGHAT and CDR2 FQNNGV. The CDR3 spans 15 residues.

The gene calls are TRBV4-2 and TRBJ1-3; 8 bases are a match to TRBD1. CDR1 LGHNA and CDR2 YNFKEQ come from the germline V gene. V gave up 3 bases and J gave up 8 bases; unmatched junction bases: 6. This CDR3 contains 14 residues. The CDR3 coding sequence is TGTGCCAGCAGCCATGCTACAGGGGGGGACACCATATATTTT. The encoded protein is CASSHATGGDTIYF.

The J gene is TRBJ2-1, the V gene TRBV4-1; 9 bases match TRBD2. Germline V CDR1 and CDR2: MGHRA, YSYEKL. The CDR3 length is 18 residues. Unmatched junction bases numbered 14, after V lost 1 base and J lost 7 bases. CDR3 amino acids: CASSQADMGLAFGNEQFF. The CDR3 DNA sequence: TGCGCCAGCAGCCAAGCTGATATGGGACTAGCCTTTGGGAATGAGCAGTTCTTC.

The chain joins TRBV23-1 to TRBJ1-5; tentative D call: TRBD1 (6 bases). TRBV23-1 is an ORF for which the function is uncertain. CDR3 length: 17 amino acids. Trimming left V 3 bases short and J 0 bases short, with 15 bases between. The CDR3 sequence is CASSQGRGDNSNQPQHF. The DNA of the CDR3 is TGCGCCAGCAGTCAGGGCAGGGGAGATAATAGCAATCAGCCCCAGCATTTT.

The chain employs TRBV4-1 and TRBJ1-2, with a tentative D call TRBD1 (6 bases). The CDR3 is 14 amino acids. The germline V gene encodes CDR1 MGHRA and CDR2 YSYEKL. V was shortened by 0 bases and J by 8 bases, with 13 bases between the two germline ends. The CDR3 loop reads CASSQDQYRVGYTF. In DNA, the CDR3 is TGCGCCAGCAGCCAAGATCAGTACAGGGTCGGCTACACCTTC.

This clone was observed a few times. The J gene is TRBJ2-3, the V gene TRBV5-1; D remains ambiguous. V gave up 1 base and J gave up 2 bases, with 8 bases separating them. Germline values: CDR1 SGHRS, CDR2 YFSETQ. There are 14 residues in the CDR3. The DNA for the CDR3 is TGCGCCAGCAGCTTGATCCCAGACACAGATACGCAGTATTTT. It yields the protein CASSLIPDTDTQYF.

This clone was observed a few times. The J gene is TRBJ2-7, the V gene TRBV14; tentative D call: TRBD2 (6 bases). The CDR3 is made up of 14 amino acids. The ends were cut back, 0 bases at V and 8 bases at J, with 14 bases in the middle. Germline CDR1 is SGHDN and CDR2 is FVKESK. CDR3 in amino acids: CASSQEWIGGKQYF. The CDR3 DNA sequence: TGTGCCAGCAGCCAAGAATGGATCGGAGGGAAGCAGTACTTC.

The chain combines TRBV27 with TRBJ2-7, with TRBD1 matching over 10 bases. This CDR3 is 12 amino acids long. Germline V gene lookup returns CDR1 MNHEY and CDR2 SMNVEV (reference sequence). Trimming cost V 10 bases and J 3 bases; bases outside gene matches: 3. The CDR3 nucleotides read TGTGCCACCCGGGACAGGGGCTACGAGCAGTACTTC. Translating gives CATRDRGYEQYF.

A word on this clone: Other nucleotide sequences in the sample specify the same CDR3. V is TRBV7-3 and J is TRBJ2-3, with D possibly TRBD2 on 6 matching bases. Germline V gene sequence: CDR1 SGHTA, CDR2 FQGTGA. V lost 2 bases, J lost 0 bases, and 6 bases lay in between. CDR3 size: 14 residues. The CDR3 DNA reads TGTGCCAGCAGCTTAGGGACTAGCACAGATACGCAGTATTTT. It translates to CASSLGTSTDTQYF.

This chain uses TRBV29-1 with TRBJ2-7; D gene unclear. The CDR3 has 12 residues. V was clipped by 1 base and J by 3 bases, with 7 bases between them. Germline CDR1 and CDR2: SQVTM and ANQGSEA. The CDR3 DNA follows: TGCAGCGTTGAAGTTCCCAGCTACGAGCAGTACTTC. It codes for CSVEVPSYEQYF.

This chain joins TRBV29-1 and TRBJ2-7; tentatively, D is TRBD2 (5 bases). Germline-derived CDR1 and CDR2 are SQVTM and ANQGSEA. This CDR3 has 13 residues. The V end was cut by 4 bases, the J end by 2 bases, with 12 bases between. CDR3 sequence (DNA): TGCAGCGTTGTTAGGACTTCGACCTACGAGCAGTACTTC. Its protein is CSVVRTSTYEQYF.

The J gene is TRBJ2-7, the V gene TRBV19, with D unresolved. The CDR3 contains 14 residues. Trimming took 3 bases from V and 0 from J, leaving 9 bases between them. Germline CDR1 is LNHDA and CDR2 is SQIVND (reference sequence). This chain's CDR3 is CASSISENSYEQYF. In nucleotides, the CDR3 is TGTGCCAGTAGTATCTCTGAGAACTCCTACGAGCAGTACTTC.

In its sample, this clone was seen a few times. This chain uses TRBV25-1 with TRBJ1-3; 8 bases map to TRBD1. There are 14 residues in the CDR3. Germline trimming cut 6 bases from V and 4 bases from J; bases unmatched to any gene: 5. Germline V gene data show CDR1 as MGHDK and CDR2 as SYGVNS. The CDR3 nucleotides read TGTGCCAGCAGAGGACAGGGATCAGGAAACACCATATATTTT. Its translation: CASRGQGSGNTIYF.

Comment on this clone: In the same sample, other DNA sequences code for this CDR3. V and J are TRBV29-1 and TRBJ1-4; 7 bases are shared with TRBD1. The CDR3 is 11 amino acids. The germline CDR1 and CDR2 sequences are SQVTM and ANQGSEA. The V and J ends lost 6 bases and 10 bases, in that order; junction bases with no gene match: 5. DNA for the CDR3: TGCAGCGTAGACAGGGTTGGAAAACTGTTTTTT. This codes for CSVDRVGKLFF.

This clone was seen a handful of times. The V call is TRBV11-2, the J call TRBJ2-1; 10 bases map to TRBD2. The CDR3 consists of 15 residues. With V trimmed by 3 bases and J by 5 bases, 4 bases remained unmatched. Per the germline V gene, CDR1 is SGHAT and CDR2 is FQNNGV. CDR3: CASSFRTSGDNEQFF. In DNA, the CDR3 is TGTGCCAGCAGCTTTAGGACTAGCGGAGACAATGAGCAGTTCTTC.

This chain joins TRBV7-3 and TRBJ2-5; D is undetermined. This CDR3 spans 13 amino acids. Trimming removed 5 bases from V and 4 bases from J, with 11 bases in between. Per germline, CDR1 SGHTA and CDR2 FQGTGA. This CDR3 is CASSRNRGETQYF. Written as DNA, the CDR3 is TGTGCCAGCAGCCGGAACCGTGGAGAGACCCAGTACTTC.

The chain carries TRBV18 and TRBJ1-1; D ambiguous. The CDR3 contains 14 residues. The germline V gene encodes CDR1 KGHSH and CDR2 LQKENI. V shed 3 bases and J shed 3 bases, with 11 bases lying between them. Here the CDR3 DNA reads TGTGCCAGCTCACCTCGACAAGAGGACACTGAAGCTTTCTTT. This gives the protein CASSPRQEDTEAFF.

There are a few counts of this clone. The CDR3 DNA reads as TGCAGCGTTGTTCAAATCTACGAGCAGTACTTC. Encoded protein: CSVVQIYEQYF. The gene calls are TRBV29-1 and TRBJ2-7; the D is unclear. This CDR3 region has 11 residues. Trimming shortened V by 4 bases and J by 3 bases, and 7 bases separated the two germline ends. Germline CDR1 reads SQVTM; CDR2 reads ANQGSEA.

The chain is built from TRBV28 and TRBJ2-5; perhaps D is TRBD1 or TRBD2 (5 bases each). This CDR3 is 16 amino acids long. With 7 bases removed from V and 5 bases from J, the gap between germline ends came to 23 bases. Per germline, CDR1 MDHEN and CDR2 SYDVKM. CDR3 in DNA: TGTGCCAGCACCCAATTACGGGGCGATAGTTTCGAGACCCAGTACTTC. Protein: CASTQLRGDSFETQYF.

DNA for the CDR3: TGCGCCAGCAGCCAACGGCTGATGAGGAATGAGCAGTTCTTC. Translated: CASSQRLMRNEQFF. The chain employs TRBV4-1 and TRBJ2-1; D gene ambiguous. The CDR3 sequence is 14 residues long. The germline gives CDR1 MGHRA, CDR2 YSYEKL. V lost 2 bases to trimming and J lost 7 bases, with 12 bases between them.

The V and J genes are TRBV2 and TRBJ2-3, with D hard to call. This CDR3 has 17 residues. CDR1 SNHLY and CDR2 FYNNEI come from the germline V gene. V was trimmed by 5 bases and J by 0 bases, leaving 18 bases between them. The DNA of the CDR3 is TGTGCCAGCAGTACCGACCGCGGCGCAAGCAGCACAGATACGCAGTATTTT. This gives the protein CASSTDRGASSTDTQYF.

V usage is TRBV5-1 and J usage is TRBJ1-1; 8 bases align to TRBD1. Losses at the gene ends were 2 bases for V and 7 bases for J; bases not matched to a gene: 4. The germline gives CDR1 SGHRS, CDR2 YFSETQ. The CDR3 runs to 13 residues. The CDR3: CASSFDGQGEAFF. The DNA of the CDR3 is TGCGCCAGCAGCTTTGACGGACAGGGTGAAGCTTTCTTT. The full variable domain, rest sourced from reference TRBV5-1 and TRBJ1-1, is KAGVTQTPRYLIKTRGQQVTLSCSPISGHRSVSWYQQTPGQGLQFLFEYFSETQRNKGNFPGRFSGRQFSNSRSEMNVSTLELGDSALYLCASSFDGQGEAFFGQGTRLTVV.

CDR3 sequence: CASSGRLAASSDTQYF. CDR3 nucleotide sequence: TGCGCCAGCAGCGGACGACTAGCGGCATCATCAGATACGCAGTATTTT. The V call is TRBV5-1, the J call TRBJ2-3, with 9 bases that match TRBD2. The CDR3 spans 16 residues. Looked up from germline, CDR1 is SGHRS and CDR2 is YFSETQ. The J segment lost 4 bases and the V segment lost 4 bases, leaving 10 bases of the junction unmatched.

This clone has a handful of counts. The chain recombines TRBV9 with TRBJ2-3; 8 bases are a match to TRBD1. Germline CDR1 SGDLS, CDR2 YYNGEE. V was pared by 4 bases and J by 2 bases, with 6 bases of the junction left unmatched. The CDR3 length is 15 residues. The CDR3 coding sequence is TGTGCCAGCAGCATCTCAGGGGGCAACACAGATACGCAGTATTTT. Translation: CASSISGGNTDTQYF.

Turning to this clone: Other DNA sequences in this sample translate to the same CDR3. The J gene is TRBJ1-5, the V gene TRBV10-3; D not resolved. The CDR3 length is 12 residues. V was trimmed by 3 bases and J by 4 bases, leaving 4 bases between them. CDR1 and CDR2 (germline): ENHRY, SYGVKD. CDR3 sequence (DNA): TGTGCCATCAGTGAAGGGAATCAGCCCCAGCATTTT. Protein: CAISEGNQPQHF.

The CDR3, as DNA: TGTGCCAGCAGCTTGGTGCCAGTGCAGTATGGCTACACCTTC. Its translation: CASSLVPVQYGYTF. The rearrangement links TRBV5-6 to TRBJ1-2; D not resolved. This CDR3 has 14 residues. Between the trimmed V and J ends, which lost 0 bases and 5 bases, there was a span of 11 bases. The V gene's germline CDR1 is SGHDT and CDR2 YYEEEE.

The gene calls are TRBV7-3 and TRBJ2-5, with D perhaps TRBD1 or TRBD2 (5 bases each). CDR1 SGHTA and CDR2 FQGTGA come from the germline V gene. This CDR3 is 13 amino acids long. With 5 bases removed from V and 1 base from J, the gap between germline ends came to 8 bases. Here the CDR3 DNA reads TGTGCCAGCAGCCGGGACCCCCAAGAGACCCAGTACTTC. Its translation is CASSRDPQETQYF.